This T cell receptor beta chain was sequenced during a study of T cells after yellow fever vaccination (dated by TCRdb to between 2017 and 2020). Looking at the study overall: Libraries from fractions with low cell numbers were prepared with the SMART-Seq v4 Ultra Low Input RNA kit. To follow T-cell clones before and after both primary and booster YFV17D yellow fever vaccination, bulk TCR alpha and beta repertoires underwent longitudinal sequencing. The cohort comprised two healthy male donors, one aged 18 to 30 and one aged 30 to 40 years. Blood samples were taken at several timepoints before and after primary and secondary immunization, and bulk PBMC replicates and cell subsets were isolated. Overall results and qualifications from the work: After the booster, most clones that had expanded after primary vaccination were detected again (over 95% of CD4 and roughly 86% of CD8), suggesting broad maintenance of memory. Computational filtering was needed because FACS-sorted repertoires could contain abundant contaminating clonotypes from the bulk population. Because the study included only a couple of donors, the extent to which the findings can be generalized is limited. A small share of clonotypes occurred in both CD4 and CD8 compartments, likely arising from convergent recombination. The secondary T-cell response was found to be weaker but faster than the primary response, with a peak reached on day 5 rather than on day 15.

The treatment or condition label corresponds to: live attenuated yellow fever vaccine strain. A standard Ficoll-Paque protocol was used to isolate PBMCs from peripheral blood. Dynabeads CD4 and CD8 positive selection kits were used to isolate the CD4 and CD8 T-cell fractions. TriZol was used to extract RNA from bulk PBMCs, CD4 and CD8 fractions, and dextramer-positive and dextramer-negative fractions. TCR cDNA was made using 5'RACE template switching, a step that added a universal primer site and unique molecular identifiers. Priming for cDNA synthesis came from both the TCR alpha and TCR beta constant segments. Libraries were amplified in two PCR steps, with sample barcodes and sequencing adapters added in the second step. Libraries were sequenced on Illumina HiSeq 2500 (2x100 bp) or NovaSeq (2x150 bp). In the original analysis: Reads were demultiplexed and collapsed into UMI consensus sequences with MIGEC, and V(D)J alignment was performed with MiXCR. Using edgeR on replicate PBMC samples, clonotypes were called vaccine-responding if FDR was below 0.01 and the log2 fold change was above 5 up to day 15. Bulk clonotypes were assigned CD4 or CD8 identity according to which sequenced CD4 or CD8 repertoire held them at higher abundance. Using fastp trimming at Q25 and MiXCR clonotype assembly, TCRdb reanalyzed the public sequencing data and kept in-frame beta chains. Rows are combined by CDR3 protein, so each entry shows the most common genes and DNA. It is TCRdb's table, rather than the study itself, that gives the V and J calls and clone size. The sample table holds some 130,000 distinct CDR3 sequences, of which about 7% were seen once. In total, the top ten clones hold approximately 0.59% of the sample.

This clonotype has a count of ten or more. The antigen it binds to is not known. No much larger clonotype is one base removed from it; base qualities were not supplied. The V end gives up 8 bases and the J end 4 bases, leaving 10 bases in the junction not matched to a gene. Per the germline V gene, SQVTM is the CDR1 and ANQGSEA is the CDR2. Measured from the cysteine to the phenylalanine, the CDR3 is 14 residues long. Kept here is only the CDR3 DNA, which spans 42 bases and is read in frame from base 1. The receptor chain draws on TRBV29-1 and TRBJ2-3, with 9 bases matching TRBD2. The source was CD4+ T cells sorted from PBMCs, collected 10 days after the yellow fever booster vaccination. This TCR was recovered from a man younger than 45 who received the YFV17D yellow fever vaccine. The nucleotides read TGCAGCATAATTAGCGGGAGTAACCCAGATACGCAGTATTTT. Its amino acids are CSIISGSNPDTQYF.